A single sample is the source of the 19 T cell receptor beta chains below, sequenced in a study of cytomegalovirus exposure and HLA in healthy donors. Primers for the PCR totalled 60 Vbeta and 13 Jbeta. The method was immunoSEQ multiplex PCR; TCRdb's version includes in-frame clones alone and lacks a portion of them. The sample has 210,000 or so clones; about 85% are singletons. What was sequenced was PBMCs. Receptors were obtained from a woman in her 50s in good health and CMV-seropositive.

For this clone: A junction boundary mismatches the germline segment, possibly from a read error. V is TRBV4-2 and J is TRBJ1-4; 10 bases map to TRBD1. The CDR3 has 18 residues. CDR1 and CDR2 from the germline V gene are LGHNA and YNFKEQ. The CDR3 loop is CAGSQVLTRQGAVEKLFF. The CDR3 nucleotides read TGTGCCGGCAGCCAAGTCCTTACTCGACAGGGGGCTGTTGAAAAACTGTTTTTT.

The chain uses TRBV27 and TRBJ2-7; TRBD2 agrees at 13 bases. The germline CDR1 and CDR2 sequences are MNHEY and SMNVEV (reference sequence). V dropped 7 bases and J dropped 5; count of bases not matched to a gene: 8. The CDR3 has 15 residues. The CDR3 coding sequence is TGTGCCAGCAATACATGGGGACTAGCGGGGAACGAGCAGTACTTC. Translating gives CASNTWGLAGNEQYF.

The chain recombines TRBV2 with TRBJ1-5; perhaps TRBD1 as D (6 bases). This CDR3 has 12 amino acids. Germline V gene lookup returns CDR1 SNHLY and CDR2 FYNNEI. The V end was cut by 10 bases, the J end by 2 bases, with 9 bases between. The CDR3 spells CATAGGNQPQHF. The CDR3 DNA follows: TGTGCCACTGCAGGGGGCAATCAGCCCCAGCATTTT.

The CDR3 loop is CASSSNGRQGAEGYGYTF. The CDR3 region has the DNA TGTGCCAGTAGTAGTAACGGTCGACAGGGGGCTGAAGGCTATGGCTACACCTTC. The V call is TRBV19, the J call TRBJ1-2; TRBD1 matches at 10 bases. The CDR3 runs 18 residues. J was trimmed by 4 bases and V by 4 bases; bases with no gene match: 15. Germline V gene lookup returns CDR1 LNHDA and CDR2 SQIVND (reference sequence).

This rearrangement joins TRBV11-3 to TRBJ2-5; TRBD1 matches at 11 bases. There are 16 residues in the CDR3. Germline assignment: CDR1 SGHNT and CDR2 YENEEA. Unmatched junction bases numbered 4, after V lost 2 bases and J lost 2 bases. Here the CDR3 reads CASSLSGTGGQETQYF. The CDR3 region has the DNA TGTGCCAGCAGCTTATCCGGGACAGGGGGGCAAGAGACCCAGTACTTC.

The gene calls are TRBV6-1 and TRBJ1-5; tentatively, D is TRBD1 (6 bases). The CDR3 totals 14 residues. The germline V gene encodes CDR1 MNHNS and CDR2 SASEGT. Trimming left V 6 bases short and J 6 bases short, with 15 bases between. The CDR3 is CASRVTGGRQPQHF. The DNA of the CDR3 is TGTGCCAGCAGGGTGACAGGAGGACGTCAGCCCCAGCATTTT.

The chain is built from TRBV5-6 and TRBJ2-7, with D unclear. V lost 0 bases, J lost 6 bases, and 13 bases lay in between. The CDR3 runs to 14 residues. CDR1 and CDR2 from the germline V gene are SGHDT and YYEEEE. CDR3 nucleotide sequence: TGTGCCAGCAGCTTGGTGGGCTCTTTCCGCGAGCAGTACTTC. Amino acid sequence: CASSLVGSFREQYF.

The V call is TRBV11-2, the J call TRBJ1-6, with D unresolved. Trimming cost V 0 bases and J 7 bases, with 10 bases left between them. Germline loops: CDR1 SGHAT, CDR2 FQNNGV. The CDR3 totals 15 residues. The CDR3 nucleotides are TGTGCCAGCAGCTTAGAGGCGGTTGGCAATTCACCCCTCCACTTT. Encoded protein: CASSLEAVGNSPLHF. Drawing the rest from reference TRBV11-2 and TRBJ1-6, the complete variable domain is EAGVAQSPRYKIIEKRQSVAFWCNPISGHATLYWYQQILGQGPKLLIQFQNNGVVDDSQLPKDRFSAERLKGVDSTLKIQPAKLEDSAVYLCASSLEAVGNSPLHFGNGTRLTVT.

The V and J genes are TRBV6-6 and TRBJ2-3; 10 bases match TRBD2. Germline CDR1 and CDR2: MNHNY and SVGAGI (reference sequence). The CDR3 is 16 residues long. V was clipped by 2 bases and J by 4 bases; unmatched bases: 6. CDR3 sequence (DNA): TGTGCCAGCAGTTACCCGTCTAGCGGGGGTGCAGATACGCAGTATTTT. As protein: CASSYPSSGGADTQYF.

The chain combines TRBV2 with TRBJ2-2; possible D gene TRBD2, 6 bases. V was trimmed by 3 bases and J by 3 bases, leaving 17 bases between them. CDR3 length: 17 amino acids. CDR1 and CDR2 from the germline V gene are SNHLY and FYNNEI. The CDR3, as DNA: TGTGCCAGCAGTGAGATAGGGTGGGGGGAGGACACCGGGGAGCTGTTTTTT. It is translated as CASSEIGWGEDTGELFF.

This clone was observed once. The rearrangement uses TRBV21-1 and TRBJ1-2; the table's D call TRBD1 went unverified against the DNA. TRBV21-1 corresponds to a pseudogene. The CDR3 totals 15 residues. The CDR3: CASTEQDRGYYGYTF. The CDR3 DNA reads TGTGCCAGCACAGAACAGGACAGGGGCTACTATGGCTACACCTTC.

The J gene is TRBJ2-7, the V gene TRBV7-9; possible D gene TRBD2, 6 bases. Between the trimmed V and J ends, which lost 5 bases and 2 bases, there was a span of 13 bases. Germline V CDR1 and CDR2: SEHNR, FQNEAQ (reference sequence). This CDR3 is built from 14 residues. The CDR3 DNA reads TGTGCCAGCAGCCTAGGGACTGGAACCTACGAGCAGTACTTC. Amino acid sequence: CASSLGTGTYEQYF.

This chain uses TRBV5-4 with TRBJ2-7; 9 nucleotides agree with TRBD1. The CDR3 loop spans 15 amino acids. Trimming removed 0 bases from V and 4 bases from J; junction bases left unmatched: 5. Looked up from germline, CDR1 is SGHNT and CDR2 is YYREEE (reference sequence). The CDR3 sequence is CASSLGTGAVYEQYF. The CDR3 DNA sequence: TGTGCCAGCAGCTTGGGGACAGGGGCGGTGTACGAGCAGTACTTC.

This sequence joins TRBV2 and TRBJ2-3; TRBD2 agrees at 7 bases. The CDR3 has 17 residues. Trimming took 1 base from V and 3 from J; bases not matched to a gene: 10. CDR1 and CDR2 (germline): SNHLY, FYNNEI. CDR3 protein: CASSEERAGLMTDTQYF. CDR3 DNA sequence: TGTGCCAGCAGTGAAGAGAGAGCGGGATTGATGACAGATACGCAGTATTTT.

This sequence joins TRBV15 and TRBJ2-1; 8 bases fit TRBD1. Germline CDR1 is LNHNV and CDR2 is YYDKDF (reference sequence). This CDR3 has 16 amino acids. The V gene end was trimmed by 0 bases and the J gene end by 4 bases; junction bases not matched to a gene: 5. CDR3: CATSRDRDRGYNEQFF. CDR3 DNA: TGTGCCACCAGCAGAGATAGAGACAGGGGTTACAATGAGCAGTTCTTC.

This clone occurred a few times. V and J are TRBV5-1 and TRBJ1-1; 7 bases fit TRBD1. J gave up 1 base and V 0 bases, and 9 bases lay outside the gene matches. The CDR3 spans 17 residues. The germline V gene encodes CDR1 SGHRS and CDR2 YFSETQ. CDR3 nucleotides: TGCGCCAGCAGCTTGGCTAGGACAGGCCAAAGGAACACTGAAGCTTTCTTT. Protein: CASSLARTGQRNTEAFF.

This clone was detected a few times. V gene TRBV5-6 combines with J gene TRBJ1-4, with a tentative D call TRBD1 (5 bases). The germline V gene has CDR1 SGHDT and CDR2 YYEEEE. The CDR3 is 15 amino acids. V was shortened by 1 base and J by 5 bases, with 12 bases between the two germline ends. The CDR3 protein is CASSLSLRANEKLFF. CDR3 nucleotides: TGTGCCAGCAGCTTGAGTCTCAGGGCGAATGAAAAACTGTTTTTT.

The chain combines TRBV5-1 with TRBJ1-3; a possible D gene is TRBD1 (5 bases). Germline loops: CDR1 SGHRS, CDR2 YFSETQ. The CDR3 is 16 residues long. The germline V and J ends were trimmed by 0 bases and 1 base, with 11 bases remaining between them. CDR3 DNA: TGCGCCAGCAGCTTGGATGGAGGGGTGTCTGGAAACACCATATATTTT. Amino acids: CASSLDGGVSGNTIYF.

The rearrangement uses TRBV5-1 and TRBJ1-2, with 11 bases matching TRBD1. The CDR3 length is 14 residues. Germline-derived CDR1 and CDR2 are SGHRS and YFSETQ. V gave up 4 bases and J gave up 6 bases; unmatched junction bases: 5. The CDR3 here is CASSNPGQGDGYTF. The CDR3 DNA reads TGCGCCAGCAGCAACCCGGGACAGGGGGATGGCTACACCTTC. Looking up the rest from reference TRBV5-1 and TRBJ1-2 gives the full variable domain: KAGVTQTPRYLIKTRGQQVTLSCSPISGHRSVSWYQQTPGQGLQFLFEYFSETQRNKGNFPGRFSGRQFSNSRSEMNVSTLELGDSALYLCASSNPGQGDGYTFGSGTRLTVV.